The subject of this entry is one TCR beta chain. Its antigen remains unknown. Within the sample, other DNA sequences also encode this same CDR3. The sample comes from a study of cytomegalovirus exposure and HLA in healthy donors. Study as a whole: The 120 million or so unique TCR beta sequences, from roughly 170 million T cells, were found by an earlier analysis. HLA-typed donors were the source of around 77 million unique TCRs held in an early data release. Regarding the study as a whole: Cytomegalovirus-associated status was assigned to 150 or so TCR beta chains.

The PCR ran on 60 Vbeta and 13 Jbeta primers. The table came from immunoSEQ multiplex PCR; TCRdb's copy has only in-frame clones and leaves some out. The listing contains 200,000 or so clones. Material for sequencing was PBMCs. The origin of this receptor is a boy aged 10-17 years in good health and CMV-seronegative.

CDR3 sequence: CASSVGQMNTEAFF. CDR3 in DNA: TGTGCCAGCAGCGTAGGACAGATGAACACTGAAGCTTTCTTT. The rearrangement uses TRBV9 and TRBJ1-1, with TRBD1 as a possible D gene (5 bases). Looked up from germline, CDR1 is SGDLS and CDR2 is YYNGEE. The CDR3 runs to 14 residues. V was trimmed by 0 bases and J by 0 bases, leaving 6 bases between them.